The entry below describes one T cell receptor beta chain. What it recognizes is unknown. Clones were sequenced by immunoSEQ multiplex PCR, and TCRdb holds only the in-frame ones, with some missing. The sample shows about 440,000 clones, around 91% of them seen only once. There are 13 residues in the CDR3. Trimming shortened V by 1 base and J by 1 base, and 5 bases separated the two germline ends. CDR1 and CDR2 from the germline V gene are SGHKS and YYEKEE (reference sequence). This sample was included in a study of Ad26.COV2.S vaccination and SARS-CoV-2 variants. Study-wide context: Once or twice, 56 days apart, Ad26.COV2.S was delivered intramuscularly. Study observations and caveats: Placebo recipients and vaccine recipients were similar in non-spike TCR breadth.

Noted treatment: some 20 received Ad26.COV2.S at low or high dose, single or two shots; 5 received placebo; per-sample allocation not given. Collection of samples fell on day 63 after the first vaccine or placebo injection. The rearrangement uses TRBV5-5 and TRBJ2-5; D not certain. The TCR comes from a person between 18 and 59 years old who received the Ad26.COV2.S COVID-19 vaccine or a placebo. The sample in question was peripheral blood, obtained in a trial of Ad26.COV2.S vaccine versus placebo. The CDR3: CASSLPSQETQYF. The CDR3 nucleotides are TGTGCCAGCAGCTTGCCCTCCCAAGAGACCCAGTACTTC. Full variable domain (missing parts from reference TRBV5-5 and TRBJ2-5): DAGVTQSPTHLIKTRGQQVTLRCSPISGHKSVSWYQQVLGQGPQFIFQYYEKEERGRGNFPDRFSARQFPNYSSELNVNALLLGDSALYLCASSLPSQETQYFGPGTRLLVL.